These 6 T cell receptor beta chains were all obtained from the same sample, sequenced in a study of OX40 agonist ivuxolimab in advanced cancers. Profiling relied on immunoSEQ multiplex PCR, and the TCRdb table lists in-frame clones only, not all of them. The profile shows around 44,000 clones, 89% of them singletons. The sample here was CD4+ or CD8+ T cells sorted from blood, taken in a trial of the OX40 agonist ivuxolimab. These receptors originate from an adult with an advanced solid tumor such as melanoma, head and neck, liver or kidney cancer.

This chain uses TRBV2 with TRBJ2-7, with unresolved D. Germline V CDR1 and CDR2: SNHLY, FYNNEI. Trimming took 3 bases from V and 2 from J, leaving 14 bases between them. The CDR3 covers 15 residues. CDR3 loop: CASSENPSVPYEQYF. CDR3 nucleotides: TGTGCCAGCAGTGAGAACCCCTCGGTTCCCTACGAGCAGTACTTC.

V is TRBV5-4 and J is TRBJ2-5; maybe TRBD1 (6 bases). CDR3 length: 15 residues. Germline V lookup: CDR1 SGHNT, CDR2 YYREEE (reference sequence). V was clipped by 3 bases and J by 2 bases, with 14 bases between them. CDR3 sequence (DNA): TGTGCCAGCAGCTCGATGAAGGGGGAGCAAGAGACCCAGTACTTC. It translates to CASSSMKGEQETQYF.

J is TRBJ2-7 and V is TRBV7-9; D call uncertain. V lost 5 bases to trimming and J lost 3 bases, with 14 bases between them. The CDR3 consists of 14 residues. CDR1 and CDR2 from the germline V gene are SEHNR and FQNEAQ (reference sequence). This CDR3 reads CASSLPTPRYEQYF. The CDR3 DNA reads as TGTGCCAGCAGCCTCCCGACCCCTCGCTACGAGCAGTACTTC.

This chain connects TRBV7-3 to TRBJ2-1; 9 positions agree with TRBD1. The V gene's germline CDR1 is SGHTA and CDR2 FQGTGA. Losses at the gene ends were 2 bases for V and 13 bases for J; bases not matched to a gene: 6. The CDR3 runs 13 residues. The CDR3 loop reads CASSLAGQGKQFF. The DNA for the CDR3 is TGTGCCAGCAGCTTAGCGGGACAGGGAAAACAGTTCTTC.

The V and J genes are TRBV29-1 and TRBJ2-1, with D hard to call. Germline-derived CDR1 and CDR2 are SQVTM and ANQGSEA. This CDR3 has 12 residues. Between the trimmed V and J ends, which lost 4 bases and 5 bases, there was a span of 9 bases. The chain's CDR3 is CSVGNQNNEQFF. Here the CDR3 DNA reads TGCAGCGTTGGGAATCAAAACAATGAGCAGTTCTTC.

This clone was counted a single time. The chain links TRBV19 to TRBJ1-5; the match to TRBD1 covers 7 bases. The CDR3 runs to 14 residues. V lost 6 bases to trimming and J lost 6 bases; unmatched junction nucleotides: 8. Germline V gives CDR1 LNHDA, CDR2 SQIVND (reference sequence). CDR3 region: CASSTGVGGQPQHF. The DNA for the CDR3 is TGTGCCAGTAGCACAGGGGTAGGCGGTCAGCCCCAGCATTTT.